These T cell receptor beta chains were read from a single sample in a study of shared clonotypes between healthy human individuals. Generated by immunoSEQ multiplex PCR, the TCRdb table keeps only in-frame clones and is missing some. This table holds a few million clones, approximately 92% found once. Sequencing was carried out using naive CD4+ T cells sorted from blood. The receptor set was obtained from a man aged 18 to 30 in good health. Each CDR3 is given with its conserved first and last residue. A D gene is named only where the DNA matches it firmly. Clone size, where shown, is once, few, many, or a class for clones that have expanded.

v_call: TRBV30
d_call: -
j_call: TRBJ2-7
clone_size: -
cdr3_nt: TGTGCCTGGAGTCTAGGGGGCGGGAGATCCCACGAGCAGTACTTC
cdr3_aa: CAWSLGGGRSHEQYF

v_call: TRBV6-5
d_call: -
j_call: TRBJ2-7
clone_size: -
cdr3_nt: TGTGCCAGCAGTCACCTGGCCCTCCCTCTCTACGAGCAGTACTTC
cdr3_aa: CASSHLALPLYEQYF

v_call: TRBV28
d_call: -
j_call: TRBJ2-7
clone_size: -
cdr3_nt: TGTGCCAGCAGCGCCGGGGGACGAGACGAGCAGTACTTC
cdr3_aa: CASSAGGRDEQYF

v_call: TRBV30
d_call: TRBD1
j_call: TRBJ2-3
clone_size: -
cdr3_nt: TGTGCCTACAACCAGGGGGCGCCCTCAGATACGCAGTATTTT
cdr3_aa: CAYNQGAPSDTQYF

v_call: TRBV5-4
d_call: -
j_call: TRBJ2-5
clone_size: -
cdr3_nt: TGTGCCAGCAGCTTGCCGGGACAAGGATCGGAGACCCAGTACTTC
cdr3_aa: CASSLPGQGSETQYF

v_call: TRBV6-5
d_call: TRBD1
j_call: TRBJ2-5
clone_size: -
cdr3_nt: TGTGCCAGCAGCCGGACAGGGACGGAGACCCAGTACTTC
cdr3_aa: CASSRTGTETQYF

v_call: TRBV10-3
d_call: TRBD2
j_call: TRBJ2-3
clone_size: once
cdr3_nt: TGTGCCATCAGAGCGGGGGCGGGAGATACGCAGTATTTT
cdr3_aa: CAIRAGAGDTQYF

v_call: TRBV6-5
d_call: TRBD1
j_call: TRBJ2-7
clone_size: -
cdr3_nt: TGTGCCAGCAGTTACTCGAACAGGGGTGGCTACGAGCAGTACTTC
cdr3_aa: CASSYSNRGGYEQYF

v_call: TRBV11-2
d_call: -
j_call: TRBJ2-1
clone_size: -
cdr3_nt: TGTGCCAGCAGCTTTGGGGGAGTTATCTACAATGAGCAGTTCTTC
cdr3_aa: CASSFGGVIYNEQFF

v_call: TRBV5-1
d_call: -
j_call: TRBJ2-7
clone_size: -
cdr3_nt: TGCGCCAGCAGCTTGGCTCAGGGTGGAATCGAGCAGTACTTC
cdr3_aa: CASSLAQGGIEQYF

v_call: TRBV10-3
d_call: -
j_call: TRBJ2-1
clone_size: once
cdr3_nt: TGTGCCATCAGTGAGTCCCCATCTTACAATGAGCAGTTCTTC
cdr3_aa: CAISESPSYNEQFF

v_call: TRBV7-3
d_call: -
j_call: TRBJ2-7
clone_size: -
cdr3_nt: TGTGCCAGCAGCCCAGGTCGGGATACGGCCGAGCAGTACTTC
cdr3_aa: CASSPGRDTAEQYF

v_call: TRBV18
d_call: -
j_call: TRBJ2-7
clone_size: -
cdr3_nt: TGTGCCAGCTCACCCCCCGGAGGGACCTACGAGCAGTACTTC
cdr3_aa: CASSPPGGTYEQYF

v_call: TRBV4-1
d_call: -
j_call: TRBJ1-6
clone_size: -
cdr3_nt: TGCGCCAGCAGCCTCCTTCGGAATTCACCCCTCCACTTT
cdr3_aa: CASSLLRNSPLHF

v_call: TRBV5-6
d_call: -
j_call: TRBJ2-3
clone_size: -
cdr3_nt: TGTGCCAGCAGCTTTATCCGGGGAGGATTGGATACGCAGTATTTT
cdr3_aa: CASSFIRGGLDTQYF

v_call: TRBV2
d_call: TRBD1
j_call: TRBJ2-7
clone_size: -
cdr3_nt: TGTGCCAGCAGTGGACCGGGACAGGGTTACGAGCAGTACTTC
cdr3_aa: CASSGPGQGYEQYF

v_call: TRBV5-1
d_call: TRBD1
j_call: TRBJ1-2
clone_size: -
cdr3_nt: TGCGCCAGCAGCTTTTCAGGGACAGGAGATGGCTACACCTTC
cdr3_aa: CASSFSGTGDGYTF

v_call: TRBV25-1
d_call: TRBD1
j_call: TRBJ1-2
clone_size: -
cdr3_nt: TGTGCCAGCAGTGAATGGACAGGGACTAACTATGGCTACACCTTC
cdr3_aa: CASSEWTGTNYGYTF

v_call: TRBV10-2
d_call: -
j_call: TRBJ1-6
clone_size: -
cdr3_nt: TGCGCCAGCCGTAAGGGGGGCATCGAAGATTCACCCCTCCACTTT
cdr3_aa: CASRKGGIEDSPLHF

v_call: TRBV30
d_call: -
j_call: TRBJ2-5
clone_size: -
cdr3_nt: TGTGCCTGGAGCGAAGGCGTGAAAGAGACCCAGTACTTC
cdr3_aa: CAWSEGVKETQYF

v_call: TRBV2
d_call: -
j_call: TRBJ2-5
clone_size: -
cdr3_nt: TGTGCCAGCGTTCGTACACACCAAGAGACCCAGTACTTC
cdr3_aa: CASVRTHQETQYF

v_call: TRBV11-2
d_call: TRBD1
j_call: TRBJ2-7
clone_size: -
cdr3_nt: TGCGCCAGCAGCCAAGATATCGACAGGGCCGAGCAGTACTTC
cdr3_aa: CASSQDIDRAEQYF

v_call: TRBV6-5
d_call: -
j_call: TRBJ1-6
clone_size: -
cdr3_nt: TGTGCCAGCAGTTACGAGGGACTAAATTCACCCCTCCACTTT
cdr3_aa: CASSYEGLNSPLHF

v_call: TRBV11-2
d_call: -
j_call: TRBJ2-7
clone_size: -
cdr3_nt: TGTGCCAGCAGCCCGCGCGAGCAGTACTTC
cdr3_aa: CASSPREQYF

v_call: TRBV6-5
d_call: -
j_call: TRBJ2-6
clone_size: -
cdr3_nt: TGTGCCAGCAGTTACGCTGGACAGTTCGGGGCCAACGTCCTGACTTTC
cdr3_aa: CASSYAGQFGANVLTF

v_call: TRBV18
d_call: -
j_call: TRBJ2-1
clone_size: -
cdr3_nt: TGTGCCAGCTCACCAGATGGGAGCTCCTACAATGAGCAGTTCTTC
cdr3_aa: CASSPDGSSYNEQFF

v_call: TRBV30
d_call: -
j_call: TRBJ1-6
clone_size: -
cdr3_nt: TGTGCCTGGAGGACGGGACGGGACTATTCACCCCTCCACTTT
cdr3_aa: CAWRTGRDYSPLHF

v_call: TRBV19
d_call: -
j_call: TRBJ1-5
clone_size: -
cdr3_nt: TGTGCCAGTAGTACGGCGGCCCCTCGGCGTAATCAGCCCCAGCATTTT
cdr3_aa: CASSTAAPRRNQPQHF

v_call: TRBV7-2
d_call: -
j_call: TRBJ2-7
clone_size: -
cdr3_nt: TGTGCCAGCAGCCAAAACCCTCGGGGAGAGCAGTACTTC
cdr3_aa: CASSQNPRGEQYF

v_call: TRBV27
d_call: -
j_call: TRBJ1-1
clone_size: once
cdr3_nt: TGTGCCAGCAGTCTCAATCGGAACACTGAAGCTTTCTTT
cdr3_aa: CASSLNRNTEAFF

v_call: TRBV7-2
d_call: -
j_call: TRBJ2-1
clone_size: -
cdr3_nt: TGTGCCAGCAGCTTCCTCCGCGGTAGTTTGGCCTACAATGAGCAGTTCTTC
cdr3_aa: CASSFLRGSLAYNEQFF

v_call: TRBV9
d_call: TRBD1
j_call: TRBJ2-1
clone_size: -
cdr3_nt: TGTGCCAGCAGCGTAGGACAGGGGACTTACAATGAGCAGTTCTTC
cdr3_aa: CASSVGQGTYNEQFF

v_call: TRBV5-4
d_call: TRBD2
j_call: TRBJ2-7
clone_size: -
cdr3_nt: TGTGCCAGCAGCGCGGGGACTAGCGCCTTCTACGAGCAGTACTTC
cdr3_aa: CASSAGTSAFYEQYF

v_call: TRBV6-5
d_call: TRBD1
j_call: TRBJ1-3
clone_size: -
cdr3_nt: TGTGCCAGCAGGCCGGGACAGGGAGGTGGAAACACCATATATTTT
cdr3_aa: CASRPGQGGGNTIYF

v_call: TRBV18
d_call: -
j_call: TRBJ2-1
clone_size: -
cdr3_nt: TGTGCCAGCTCGTTGGGTGGTTCCTACAATGAGCAGTTCTTC
cdr3_aa: CASSLGGSYNEQFF

v_call: TRBV7-2
d_call: TRBD1
j_call: TRBJ1-5
clone_size: -
cdr3_nt: TGTGCCAGCAGAAAGGGGGCACCCATCGACCAGCCCCAGCATTTT
cdr3_aa: CASRKGAPIDQPQHF

v_call: TRBV27
d_call: -
j_call: TRBJ2-7
clone_size: -
cdr3_nt: TGTGCCAGCAGTTTAAGGCTAGCCCTTGACGAGCAGTACTTC
cdr3_aa: CASSLRLALDEQYF

v_call: TRBV10-2
d_call: -
j_call: TRBJ1-3
clone_size: -
cdr3_nt: TGCGCCAGCAGTGAGTCTCCAGCCAGGAGCTCTGGAAACACCATATATTTT
cdr3_aa: CASSESPARSSGNTIYF

v_call: TRBV18
d_call: -
j_call: TRBJ1-3
clone_size: -
cdr3_nt: TGTGCCAGCTCACCGCTAGAGAGCTCTGGAAACACCATATATTTT
cdr3_aa: CASSPLESSGNTIYF

v_call: TRBV5-1
d_call: TRBD1
j_call: TRBJ1-2
clone_size: -
cdr3_nt: TGCGCCAGCAGGACAGGGGACGACTATGGCTACACCTTC
cdr3_aa: CASRTGDDYGYTF

v_call: TRBV7-2
d_call: TRBD2
j_call: TRBJ2-3
clone_size: -
cdr3_nt: TGTGCCAGCAGCTTAGTGTCTAGCGGGGGGGCTTGGACAGATACGCAGTATTTT
cdr3_aa: CASSLVSSGGAWTDTQYF

v_call: TRBV5-4
d_call: -
j_call: TRBJ1-1
clone_size: -
cdr3_nt: TGTGCCAGCAGCTCCGGAACAGATCCCCAGACTGAAGCTTTCTTT
cdr3_aa: CASSSGTDPQTEAFF

v_call: TRBV5-1
d_call: -
j_call: TRBJ2-3
clone_size: -
cdr3_nt: TGCGCCAGCAGCTTGTGGCTGAGGACCACAGATACGCAGTATTTT
cdr3_aa: CASSLWLRTTDTQYF

v_call: TRBV10-1
d_call: TRBD2
j_call: TRBJ2-5
clone_size: -
cdr3_nt: TGCGCCAGCAGTGAACTAGCGGGGGCAAGGGAGACCCAGTACTTC
cdr3_aa: CASSELAGARETQYF

v_call: TRBV28
d_call: -
j_call: TRBJ1-1
clone_size: -
cdr3_nt: TGTGCCAGCAGTTTAGGATACACTGAAGCTTTCTTT
cdr3_aa: CASSLGYTEAFF

v_call: TRBV30
d_call: -
j_call: TRBJ2-5
clone_size: once
cdr3_nt: TGTGCCTGCCTCCCCTCCGGCAGATCTCAAGAGACCCAGTACTTC
cdr3_aa: CACLPSGRSQETQYF

v_call: TRBV2
d_call: TRBD1
j_call: TRBJ1-1
clone_size: -
cdr3_nt: TGTGCCAGCAGTTCGCAGGGGGCAACTGAAGCTTTCTTT
cdr3_aa: CASSSQGATEAFF

v_call: TRBV10-1
d_call: -
j_call: TRBJ2-1
clone_size: once
cdr3_nt: TGCGCCAGCAGTGAGTCTAGCGGCAATGAGCAGTTCTTC
cdr3_aa: CASSESSGNEQFF

v_call: TRBV25-1
d_call: -
j_call: TRBJ2-7
clone_size: -
cdr3_nt: TGTGCCAGCATGACGGGCTCCTACGAGCAGTACTTC
cdr3_aa: CASMTGSYEQYF

v_call: TRBV15
d_call: -
j_call: TRBJ2-2
clone_size: -
cdr3_nt: TGTGCCACCAGCAGCAAACTCCAAGGTCCCGGGGAGCTGTTTTTT
cdr3_aa: CATSSKLQGPGELFF

v_call: TRBV7-3
d_call: -
j_call: TRBJ2-3
clone_size: -
cdr3_nt: TGTGCCAGCAGCTTAAGGGGTGGCGGTGGAACAGATACGCAGTATTTT
cdr3_aa: CASSLRGGGGTDTQYF

v_call: TRBV7-2
d_call: TRBD1
j_call: TRBJ2-3
clone_size: -
cdr3_nt: TGTGCCAGCAGCCCTAGGACAGGGGGAGATACGCAGTATTTT
cdr3_aa: CASSPRTGGDTQYF

v_call: TRBV19
d_call: TRBD2
j_call: TRBJ2-7
clone_size: once
cdr3_nt: TGTGCCAGTAAAGGACTAGCGGGGGACTACGAGCAGTACTTC
cdr3_aa: CASKGLAGDYEQYF